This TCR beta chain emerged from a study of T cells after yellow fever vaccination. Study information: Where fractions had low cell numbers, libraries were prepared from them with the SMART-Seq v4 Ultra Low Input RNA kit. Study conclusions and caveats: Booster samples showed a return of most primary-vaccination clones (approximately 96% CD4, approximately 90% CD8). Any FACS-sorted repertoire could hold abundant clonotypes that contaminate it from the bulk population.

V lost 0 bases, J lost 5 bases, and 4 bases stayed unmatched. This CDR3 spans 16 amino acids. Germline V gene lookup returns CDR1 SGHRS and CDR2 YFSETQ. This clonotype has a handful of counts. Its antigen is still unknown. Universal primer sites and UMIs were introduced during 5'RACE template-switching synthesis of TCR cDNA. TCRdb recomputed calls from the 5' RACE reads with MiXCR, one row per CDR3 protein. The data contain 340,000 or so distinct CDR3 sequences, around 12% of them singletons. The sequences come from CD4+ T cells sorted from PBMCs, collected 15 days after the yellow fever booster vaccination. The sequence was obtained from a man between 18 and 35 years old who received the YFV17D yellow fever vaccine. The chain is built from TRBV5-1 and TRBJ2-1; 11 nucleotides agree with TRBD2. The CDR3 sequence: CASSLAASGGNNEQFF. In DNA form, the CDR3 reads TGCGCCAGCAGCTTGGCGGCTAGCGGGGGGAACAATGAGCAGTTCTTC.